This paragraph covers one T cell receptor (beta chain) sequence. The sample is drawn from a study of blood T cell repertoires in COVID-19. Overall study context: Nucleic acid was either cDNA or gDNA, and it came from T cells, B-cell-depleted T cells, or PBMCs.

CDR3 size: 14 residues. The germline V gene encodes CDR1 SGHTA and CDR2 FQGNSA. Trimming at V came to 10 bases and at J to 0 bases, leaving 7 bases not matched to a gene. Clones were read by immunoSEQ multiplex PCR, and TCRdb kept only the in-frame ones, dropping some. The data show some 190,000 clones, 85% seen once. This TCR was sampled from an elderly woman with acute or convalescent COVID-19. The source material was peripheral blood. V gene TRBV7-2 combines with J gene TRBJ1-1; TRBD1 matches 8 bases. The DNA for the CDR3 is TGTGCCACCAGGACAGGGACCATGAACACTGAAGCTTTCTTT. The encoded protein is CATRTGTMNTEAFF.